This is a list of T cell receptor beta chains from one sample in a study of Ad26.COV2.S vaccination and SARS-CoV-2 variants. The data were produced by immunoSEQ multiplex PCR, yet TCRdb's version contains in-frame clones alone and is incomplete. The sample records around 300,000 clones, about 88% being singletons. This specimen consisted of peripheral blood, obtained in a trial of Ad26.COV2.S vaccine versus placebo. The receptors were gathered from a person between 18 and 65 years old who received the Ad26.COV2.S COVID-19 vaccine or a placebo. Each CDR3 is given with its conserved first and last residue. D genes are given only for firm matches. Clone size is not always given. Where it is, it says once, few, many or a class for expanded clones.

v_gene,d_gene,len,abundance,j_gene,CDR3nt,CDR3aa
TRBV5-4,-,15,-,TRBJ2-5,TGTGCCAGCAGCTTGGCCACAGGACCACAAGAGACCCAGTACTTC,CASSLATGPQETQYF
TRBV6-5,TRBD2,15,-,TRBJ2-4,TGTGCCAGCAGTTACTCACTAGCGGGAGAAAACATTCAGTACTTC,CASSYSLAGENIQYF
TRBV28,TRBD1,17,once,TRBJ1-6,TGTGCCAGCAGTTCCGGGACAGGGGGTATCGCGGGTTCACCCCTCCACTTT,CASSSGTGGIAGSPLHF
TRBV30,-,13,-,TRBJ1-1,TGTGCCTGGAGTGTCTCGCAGAACACTGAAGCTTTCTTT,CAWSVSQNTEAFF
TRBV7-9,TRBD2,15,-,TRBJ2-3,TGTGCCAGCAGCTTGTCTAGCGGGAGTCCAGATACGCAGTATTTT,CASSLSSGSPDTQYF
TRBV30,TRBD1,15,-,TRBJ1-5,TGTGCCTCGACCAGGGCAGGGGGTGGCAATCAGCCCCAGCATTTT,CASTRAGGGNQPQHF
TRBV6-5,-,13,-,TRBJ1-1,TGTGCCAGCAGTCGGGTGAGGAACACTGAAGCTTTCTTT,CASSRVRNTEAFF
TRBV6-5,TRBD2,14,-,TRBJ2-3,TGTGCCAGCAGACCGGGGGGGCTTAGAGATACGCAGTATTTT,CASRPGGLRDTQYF
TRBV5-6,-,15,-,TRBJ2-7,TGTGCCAGCAGCTTGGCCTGGACAGACTCCTACGAGCAGTACTTC,CASSLAWTDSYEQYF
TRBV3-1/TRBV3-2,-,16,-,TRBJ1-1,TGTGCCAGCAGCCAATCCACCCCGGGGGGCAACACTGAAGCTTTCTTT,CASSQSTPGGNTEAFF
TRBV24-1,-,17,-,TRBJ1-5,TGTGCCACCAGTAAGTCGCCGGGACGCCGATATAATCAGCCCCAGCATTTT,CATSKSPGRRYNQPQHF
TRBV18,-,14,once,TRBJ2-3,TGTGCCAGCTCCACAAATCAGCCTGTGGATACGCAGTATTTT,CASSTNQPVDTQYF
TRBV27,-,13,-,TRBJ2-7,TGTGCCAGCAGTTTAACAGGAACCTACGAGCAGTACTTC,CASSLTGTYEQYF
TRBV7-2,-,13,-,TRBJ1-4,TGTGCCAGCAGCTTAGCGGTTCGGGAAAAACTGTTTTTT,CASSLAVREKLFF
TRBV7-2,TRBD1,14,-,TRBJ1-2,TGTGCCAGCAGCTTAGGGGGGACAGGGTTCGGCTACACCTTC,CASSLGGTGFGYTF
TRBV6-5,-,15,-,TRBJ2-2,TGTGCCAGCAGTTACTACAGGGAGAGTTCCGGGGAGCTGTTTTTT,CASSYYRESSGELFF
TRBV6-4,TRBD1,13,few,TRBJ2-3,TGTGCCAGCGGCAGGGGGCACTCAGATACGCAGTATTTT,CASGRGHSDTQYF
TRBV7-9,TRBD1,14,-,TRBJ1-1,TGTGCCAGCAGCTTACAGGGGGTAAACACTGAAGCTTTCTTT,CASSLQGVNTEAFF
TRBV3-1/TRBV3-2,-,12,-,TRBJ2-7,TGTGCCAGCAGCCCGACCTACTACGAGCAGTACTTC,CASSPTYYEQYF
TRBV6-2/TRBV6-3,TRBD1,14,once,TRBJ2-1,TGTGCCAGCAGTATGACAGGGGGTATTAATGAGCAGTTCTTC,CASSMTGGINEQFF
TRBV18,-,14,-,TRBJ2-7,TGTGCCAGCTCACTCTCGAGCGATGTGTACGAGCAGTACTTC,CASSLSSDVYEQYF
TRBV3-1/TRBV3-2,-,12,few,TRBJ2-1,TGTGCCAGCAGCCAAGATACCAATGAGCAGTTCTTC,CASSQDTNEQFF
TRBV10-3,TRBD1,14,-,TRBJ1-1,TGTGCCATCAGCCCGACAGGGGGGGACCACCCCACTTTCTTT,CAISPTGGDHPTFF
TRBV5-6,-,15,-,TRBJ2-7,TGTGCCAGCAGCTTGATGGGTCAATCTGCCTACGAGCAGTACTTC,CASSLMGQSAYEQYF